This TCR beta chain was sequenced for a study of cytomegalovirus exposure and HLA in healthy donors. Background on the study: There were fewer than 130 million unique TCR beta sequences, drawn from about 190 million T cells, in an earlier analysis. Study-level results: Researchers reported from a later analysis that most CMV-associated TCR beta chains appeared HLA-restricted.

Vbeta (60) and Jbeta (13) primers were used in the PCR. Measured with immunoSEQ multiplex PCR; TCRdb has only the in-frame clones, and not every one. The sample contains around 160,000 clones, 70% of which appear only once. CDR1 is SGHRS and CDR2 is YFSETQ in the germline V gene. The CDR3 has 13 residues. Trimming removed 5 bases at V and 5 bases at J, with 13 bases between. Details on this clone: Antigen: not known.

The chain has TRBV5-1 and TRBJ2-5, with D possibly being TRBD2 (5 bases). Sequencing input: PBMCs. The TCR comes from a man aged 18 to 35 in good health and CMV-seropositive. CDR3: CASRDPPGETQYF. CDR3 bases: TGCGCCAGCAGGGATCCCCCGGGGGAGACCCAGTACTTC.